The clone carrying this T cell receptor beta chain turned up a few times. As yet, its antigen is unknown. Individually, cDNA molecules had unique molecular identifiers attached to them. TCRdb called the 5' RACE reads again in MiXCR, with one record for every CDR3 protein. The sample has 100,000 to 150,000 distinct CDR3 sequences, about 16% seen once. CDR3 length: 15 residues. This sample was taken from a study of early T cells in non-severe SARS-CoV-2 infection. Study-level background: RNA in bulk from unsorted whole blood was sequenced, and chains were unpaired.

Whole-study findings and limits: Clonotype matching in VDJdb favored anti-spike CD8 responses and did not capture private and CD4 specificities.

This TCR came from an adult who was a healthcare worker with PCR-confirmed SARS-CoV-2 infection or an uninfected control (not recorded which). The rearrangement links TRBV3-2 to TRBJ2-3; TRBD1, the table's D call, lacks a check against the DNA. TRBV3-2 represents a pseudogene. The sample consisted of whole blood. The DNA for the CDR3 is TGTGCCAGCAGCCAGAACCGACAGGGGCCAGATACGCAGTATTTT. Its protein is CASSQNRQGPDTQYF.